These T cell receptor beta chains were read from a single sample in a study of cytomegalovirus exposure and HLA in healthy donors. Sequencing was performed with immunoSEQ multiplex PCR; in TCRdb, only in-frame clones are kept and a portion is missing. The table shows approximately 170,000 clones, with 60% to 80% occurring only once. Material for sequencing was PBMCs. Receptor source: a woman between 18 and 30 years old in good health and CMV-seronegative. The CDR3 runs from the conserved cysteine through the conserved F or W. Fields, in order: D gene, clone size, V gene, J gene, CDR3 DNA, CDR3 protein. The D gene is left open where the match is weak. Some rows have no size entry. The others give once, few or many, or a class for an expanded clone.

TRBD1	-	TRBV18	TRBJ1-5	TGTGCCAGCTCCCCGGACAGGAATCAGCCCCAGCATTTT	CASSPDRNQPQHF
-	-	TRBV5-8	TRBJ2-4	TGTGCCAGCAGCCCCTACGGGGGTGGTTCAGCCAAAAACATTCAGTACTTC	CASSPYGGGSAKNIQYF
TRBD2	few	TRBV7-2	TRBJ2-7	TGTGCCAGCAGCCCCAGCGGGAGCTCCCCCGAGCAGTACTTC	CASSPSGSSPEQYF
-	-	TRBV18	TRBJ1-2	TGTGCCAGCTCAGCGGACAGAAGCTATGGCTACACCTTC	CASSADRSYGYTF
TRBD1	-	TRBV5-1	TRBJ1-3	TGCGCCAGCAGCCCCGACAGGGCGCCAAACACCATATATTTT	CASSPDRAPNTIYF
TRBD1	-	TRBV7-8	TRBJ2-7	TGTGCCAGCAGCCGACCGGGACAGGGGATTTACTTC	CASSRPGQGIYF
-	few	TRBV30	TRBJ2-7	TGTGCCTGGAGTGTACTAACCGGCGACTACGAGCAGTACTTC	CAWSVLTGDYEQYF
TRBD1	few	TRBV18	TRBJ1-1	TGTGCCAGCTCACCACTACGGACAGGGCGAAACACTGAAGCTTTCTTT	CASSPLRTGRNTEAFF
TRBD2	-	TRBV10-3	TRBJ2-1	TGTGCCCTTAGGAGCGGGGGGACCGGCTCCTACAATGAGCAGTTCTTC	CALRSGGTGSYNEQFF
TRBD1	-	TRBV5-6	TRBJ1-1	TGTGCCAGCAGCTTGGATTGGACAGGGAATGGGGTCACTGAAGCTTTCTTT	CASSLDWTGNGVTEAFF
TRBD1	-	TRBV5-1	TRBJ1-1	TGCGCCAGCAGCTTAGGGACAGGGTTTATGCAAGCTTTCTTT	CASSLGTGFMQAFF
TRBD2	-	TRBV15	TRBJ2-3	TGTGCCACCAGCAGAGGGACTAGCGGGGAACTAAATACGCAGTATTTT	CATSRGTSGELNTQYF
TRBD1	-	TRBV2	TRBJ1-1	TGTGCCAGCAGACGACAGGGGTTAGGGACTGAAGCTTTCTTT	CASRRQGLGTEAFF
TRBD2	few	TRBV5-1	TRBJ2-7	TGCGCCAGCAGCTTGGGCGGGAGAACCTACGAGCAGTACTTC	CASSLGGRTYEQYF
-	-	TRBV30	TRBJ2-7	TGTGCCCAATCTGGAGGGGTGCCGACACCCGAGCAGTACTTC	CAQSGGVPTPEQYF